This TCR beta chain was found in a study of T cell responses to AZD1222 COVID-19 vaccine. Study in general: Whether given at about 4 or about 12 weeks, second doses were pooled.

CDR3 length equals 16 residues. Germline V CDR1 and CDR2: LNHDA, SQIVND (reference sequence). Between the trimmed V and J ends, which lost 4 bases and 3 bases, there was a span of 17 bases. Method: immunoSEQ multiplex PCR; TCRdb's copy keeps in-frame clones and lacks some. The repertoire includes more than 110,000 clones, more than 85% of them detected once, and 2.5% to 3.5% sits in the top ten. Notes on the study in general: Across spike, vaccine-associated CD4 TCRs were found, dominant at 160-218 and 743-854. Spike-specific TCRs gained breadth and depth after people received two AZD1222 doses. Nearly half of spike-specific TCRs reportedly target unmutated variant regions.

Regarding this clone: Its specificity is unknown.

The clonotype was recovered from an adult in good health. The starting material was peripheral blood, obtained on day 0 of AZD1222 vaccination. This chain connects TRBV19 to TRBJ2-3; a possible D gene is TRBD2 (6 bases). The DNA of the CDR3 is TGTGCCAGTAGTAGAGTAACGGGAGTGGAGACAGATACGCAGTATTTT. Translation gives CASSRVTGVETDTQYF.